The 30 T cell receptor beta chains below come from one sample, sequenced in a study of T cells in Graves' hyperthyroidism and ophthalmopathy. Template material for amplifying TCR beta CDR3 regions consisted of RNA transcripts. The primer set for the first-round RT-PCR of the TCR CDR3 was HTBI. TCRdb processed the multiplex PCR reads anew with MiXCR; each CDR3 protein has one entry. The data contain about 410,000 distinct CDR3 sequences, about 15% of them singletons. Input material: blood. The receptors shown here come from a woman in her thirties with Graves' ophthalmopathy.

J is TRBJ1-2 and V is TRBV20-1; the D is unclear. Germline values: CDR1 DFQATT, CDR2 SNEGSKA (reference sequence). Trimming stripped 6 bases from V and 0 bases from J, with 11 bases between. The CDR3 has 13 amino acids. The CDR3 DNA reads TGCAGTGCCCAAAGGGCCGCTAACTATGGCTACACCTTC. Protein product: CSAQRAANYGYTF.

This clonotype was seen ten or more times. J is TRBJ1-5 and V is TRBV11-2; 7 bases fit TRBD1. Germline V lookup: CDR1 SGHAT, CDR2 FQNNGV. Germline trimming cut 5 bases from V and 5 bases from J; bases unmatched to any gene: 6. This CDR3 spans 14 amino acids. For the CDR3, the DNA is TGTGCCAGCAGCAAACAGGGGACAGATCAGCCCCAGCATTTT. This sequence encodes CASSKQGTDQPQHF.

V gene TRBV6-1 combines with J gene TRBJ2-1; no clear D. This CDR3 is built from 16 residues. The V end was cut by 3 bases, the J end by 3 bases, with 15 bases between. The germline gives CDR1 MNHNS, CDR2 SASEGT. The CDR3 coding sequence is TGTGCCAGCAGTGAGTCGGCTCATGTGGGCTACAATGAGCAGTTCTTC. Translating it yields CASSESAHVGYNEQFF.

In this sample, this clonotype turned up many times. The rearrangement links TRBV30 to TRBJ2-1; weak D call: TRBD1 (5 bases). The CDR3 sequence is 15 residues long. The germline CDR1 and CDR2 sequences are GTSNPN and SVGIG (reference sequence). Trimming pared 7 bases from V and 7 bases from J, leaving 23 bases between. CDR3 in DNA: TGTGCCTTGGTTCAGGGTTTCTGGCACCTAAATGAGCAGTTCTTC. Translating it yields CALVQGFWHLNEQFF. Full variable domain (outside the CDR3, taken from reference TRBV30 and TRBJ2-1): SQTIHQWPATLVQPVGSPLSLECTVEGTSNPNLYWYRQAAGRGLQLLFYSVGIGQISSEVPQNLSASRPQDRQFILSSKKLLLSDSGFYLCALVQGFWHLNEQFFGPGTRLTVL.

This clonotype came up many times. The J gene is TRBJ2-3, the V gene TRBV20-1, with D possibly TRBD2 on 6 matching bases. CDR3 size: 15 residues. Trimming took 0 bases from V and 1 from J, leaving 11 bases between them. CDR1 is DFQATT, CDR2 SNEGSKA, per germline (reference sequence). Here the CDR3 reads CSARDGVAGTDTQYF. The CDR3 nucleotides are TGCAGTGCTAGAGATGGAGTAGCGGGCACAGATACGCAGTATTTT.

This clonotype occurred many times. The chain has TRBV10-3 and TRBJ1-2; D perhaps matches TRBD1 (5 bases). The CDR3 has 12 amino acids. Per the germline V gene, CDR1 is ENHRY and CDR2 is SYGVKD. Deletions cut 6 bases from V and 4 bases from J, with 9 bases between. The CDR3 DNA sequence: TGTGCCATCAGGGGGACGGGCTATGGCTACACCTTC. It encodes CAIRGTGYGYTF.

The CDR3: CASSAGGDRTYEQYF. In DNA, the CDR3 is TGTGCCAGCAGCGCTGGTGGGGACCGTACCTACGAGCAGTACTTC. V is TRBV9 and J is TRBJ2-7, with D possibly called TRBD1 or TRBD2 (5 bases each). Trimming left V 3 bases short and J 2 bases short, with 15 bases between. The CDR3 loop spans 15 amino acids. The germline CDR1 and CDR2 sequences are SGDLS and YYNGEE.

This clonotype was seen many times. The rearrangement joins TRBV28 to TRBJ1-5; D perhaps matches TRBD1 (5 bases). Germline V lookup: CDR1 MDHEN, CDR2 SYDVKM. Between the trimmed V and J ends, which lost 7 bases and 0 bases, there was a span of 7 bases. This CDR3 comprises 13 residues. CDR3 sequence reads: CASTGSSNQPQHF. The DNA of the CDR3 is TGTGCCAGCACAGGGTCTAGCAATCAGCCCCAGCATTTT.

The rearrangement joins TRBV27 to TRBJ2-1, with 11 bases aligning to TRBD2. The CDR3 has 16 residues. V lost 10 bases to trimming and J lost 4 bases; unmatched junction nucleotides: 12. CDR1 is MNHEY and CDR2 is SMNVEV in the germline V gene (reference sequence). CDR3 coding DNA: TGTGCCACCGTGGGGGCTAGCGGGGGGTTGTACAATGAGCAGTTCTTC. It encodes CATVGASGGLYNEQFF.

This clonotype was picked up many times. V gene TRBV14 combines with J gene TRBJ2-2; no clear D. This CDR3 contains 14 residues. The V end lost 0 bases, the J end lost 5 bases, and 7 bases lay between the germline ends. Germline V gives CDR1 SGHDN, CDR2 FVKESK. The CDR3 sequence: CASSQDLGTGELFF. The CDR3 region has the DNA TGTGCCAGCAGCCAAGATCTGGGAACCGGGGAGCTGTTTTTT.

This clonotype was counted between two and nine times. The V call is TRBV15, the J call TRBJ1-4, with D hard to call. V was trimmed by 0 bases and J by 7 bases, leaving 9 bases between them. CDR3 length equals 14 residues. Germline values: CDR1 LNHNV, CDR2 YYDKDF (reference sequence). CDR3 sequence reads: CATSRDRSSEKLFF. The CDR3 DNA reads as TGTGCCACCAGCAGAGATAGATCCAGTGAAAAACTGTTTTTT.

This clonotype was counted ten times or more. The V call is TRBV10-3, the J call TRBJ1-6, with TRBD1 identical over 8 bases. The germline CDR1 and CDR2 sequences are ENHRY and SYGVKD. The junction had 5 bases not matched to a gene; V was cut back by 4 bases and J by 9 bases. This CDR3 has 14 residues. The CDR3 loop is CAISVGQAGSPLHF. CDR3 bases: TGTGCCATCAGTGTGGGACAGGCTGGTTCACCCCTCCACTTT.

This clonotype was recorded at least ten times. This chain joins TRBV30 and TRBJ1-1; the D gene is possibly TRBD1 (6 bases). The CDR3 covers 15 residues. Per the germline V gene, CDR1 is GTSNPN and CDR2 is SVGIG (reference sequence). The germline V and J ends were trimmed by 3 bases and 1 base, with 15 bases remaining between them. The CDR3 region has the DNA TGTGCCTGGAGGCCTCTGTACAGGGAGAACACTGAAGCTTTCTTT. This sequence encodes CAWRPLYRENTEAFF. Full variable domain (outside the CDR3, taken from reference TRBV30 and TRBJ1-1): SQTIHQWPATLVQPVGSPLSLECTVEGTSNPNLYWYRQAAGRGLQLLFYSVGIGQISSEVPQNLSASRPQDRQFILSSKKLLLSDSGFYLCAWRPLYRENTEAFFGQGTRLTVV.

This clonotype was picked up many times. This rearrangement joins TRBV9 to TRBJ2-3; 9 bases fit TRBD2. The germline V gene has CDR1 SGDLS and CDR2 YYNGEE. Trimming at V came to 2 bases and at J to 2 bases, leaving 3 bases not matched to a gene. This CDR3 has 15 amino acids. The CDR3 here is CASSVAGGSTDTQYF. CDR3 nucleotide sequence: TGTGCCAGCAGCGTTGCGGGGGGGTCCACAGATACGCAGTATTTT.

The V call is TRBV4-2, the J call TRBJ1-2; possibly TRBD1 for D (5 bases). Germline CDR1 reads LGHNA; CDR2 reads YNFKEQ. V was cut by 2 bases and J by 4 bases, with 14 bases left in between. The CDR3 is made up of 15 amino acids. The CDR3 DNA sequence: TGTGCCAGCAGCCAACCCATCGCGGGGGGCTATGGCTACACCTTC. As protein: CASSQPIAGGYGYTF.

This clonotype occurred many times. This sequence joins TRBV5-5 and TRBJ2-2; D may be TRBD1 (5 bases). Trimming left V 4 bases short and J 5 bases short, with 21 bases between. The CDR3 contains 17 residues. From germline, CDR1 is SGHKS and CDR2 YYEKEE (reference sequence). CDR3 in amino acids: CASSPRTPSIGTGELFF. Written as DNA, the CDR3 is TGTGCCAGCAGCCCCCGGACACCTTCGATTGGGACCGGGGAGCTGTTTTTT.

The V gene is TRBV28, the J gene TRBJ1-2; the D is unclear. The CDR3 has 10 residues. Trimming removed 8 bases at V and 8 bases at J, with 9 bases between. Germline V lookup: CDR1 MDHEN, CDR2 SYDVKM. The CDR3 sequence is CASLRGGYTF. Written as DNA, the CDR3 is TGTGCCAGCCTTCGCGGGGGCTACACCTTC.

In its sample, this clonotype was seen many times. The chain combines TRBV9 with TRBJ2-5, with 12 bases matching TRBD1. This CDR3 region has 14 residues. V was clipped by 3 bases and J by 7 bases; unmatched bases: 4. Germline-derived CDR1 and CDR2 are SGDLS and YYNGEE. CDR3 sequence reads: CASSEGQGAWTQYF. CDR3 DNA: TGTGCCAGCAGCGAGGGACAGGGGGCTTGGACCCAGTACTTC. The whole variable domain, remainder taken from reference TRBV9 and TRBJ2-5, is DSGVTQTPKHLITATGQRVTLRCSPRSGDLSVYWYQQSLDQGLQFLIQYYNGEERAKGNILERFSAQQFPDLHSELNLSSLELGDSALYFCASSEGQGAWTQYFGPGTRLLVL.

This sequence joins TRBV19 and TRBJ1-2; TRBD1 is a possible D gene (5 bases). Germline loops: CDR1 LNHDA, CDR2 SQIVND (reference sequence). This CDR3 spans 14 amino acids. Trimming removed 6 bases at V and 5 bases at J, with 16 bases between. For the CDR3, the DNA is TGTGCCAGTAGGGGGCCGCTAGCTGTTTATGGCTACACCTTC. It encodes CASRGPLAVYGYTF.

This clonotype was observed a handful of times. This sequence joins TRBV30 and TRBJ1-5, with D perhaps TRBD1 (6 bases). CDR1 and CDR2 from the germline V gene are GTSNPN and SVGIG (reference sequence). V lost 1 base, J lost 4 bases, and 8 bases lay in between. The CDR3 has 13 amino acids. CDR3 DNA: TGTGCCTGGAGTGGACAGGCGAATCAGCCCCAGCATTTT. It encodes CAWSGQANQPQHF.

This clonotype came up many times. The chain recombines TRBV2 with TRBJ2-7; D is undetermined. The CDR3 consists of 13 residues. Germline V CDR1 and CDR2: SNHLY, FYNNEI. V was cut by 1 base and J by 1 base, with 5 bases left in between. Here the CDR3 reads CASSEGGSYEQYF. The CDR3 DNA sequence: TGTGCCAGCAGTGAAGGGGGTTCCTACGAGCAGTACTTC.

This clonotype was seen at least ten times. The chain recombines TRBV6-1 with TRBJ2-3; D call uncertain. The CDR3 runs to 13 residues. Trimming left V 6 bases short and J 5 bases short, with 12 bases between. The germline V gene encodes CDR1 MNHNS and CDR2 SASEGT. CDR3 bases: TGTGCCAGCAGACCACAAGCGAGAGATACGCAGTATTTT. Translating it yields CASRPQARDTQYF.

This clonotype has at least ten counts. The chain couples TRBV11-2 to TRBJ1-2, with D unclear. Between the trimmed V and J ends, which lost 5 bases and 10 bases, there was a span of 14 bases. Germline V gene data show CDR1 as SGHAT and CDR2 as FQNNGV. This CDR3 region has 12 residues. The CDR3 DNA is TGTGCCAGCAGCACGGACGACCAGACCTACACCTTC. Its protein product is CASSTDDQTYTF.

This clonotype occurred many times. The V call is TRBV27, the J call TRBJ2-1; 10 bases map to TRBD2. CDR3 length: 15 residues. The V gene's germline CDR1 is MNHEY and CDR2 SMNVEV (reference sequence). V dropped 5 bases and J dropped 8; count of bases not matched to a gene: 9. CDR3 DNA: TGTGCCAGCAGTCAAGCAAGCGGGGGGGCGTATGAGCAGTTCTTC. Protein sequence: CASSQASGGAYEQFF.

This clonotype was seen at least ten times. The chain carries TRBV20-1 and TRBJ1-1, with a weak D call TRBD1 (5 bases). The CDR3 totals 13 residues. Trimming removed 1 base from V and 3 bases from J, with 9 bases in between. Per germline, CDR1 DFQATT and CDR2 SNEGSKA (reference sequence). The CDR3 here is CSARAAGYTEAFF. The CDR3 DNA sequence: TGCAGTGCTAGAGCGGCAGGGTACACTGAAGCTTTCTTT.

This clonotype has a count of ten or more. The CDR3 region is CASSLGPLMDTQYF. CDR3 bases: TGTGCCAGCAGCTTGGGACCGCTTATGGATACGCAGTATTTT. This chain uses TRBV5-6 with TRBJ2-3; no firm D call. Trimming removed 0 bases from V and 6 bases from J, with 11 bases in between. CDR1 is SGHDT and CDR2 is YYEEEE in the germline V gene. This CDR3 is built from 14 residues. Combining the CDR3 with reference TRBV5-6 and TRBJ2-3 gives the whole variable domain DAGVTQSPTHLIKTRGQQVTLRCSPKSGHDTVSWYQQALGQGPQFIFQYYEEEERQRGNFPDRFSGHQFPNYSSELNVNALLLGDSALYLCASSLGPLMDTQYFGPGTRLTVL.

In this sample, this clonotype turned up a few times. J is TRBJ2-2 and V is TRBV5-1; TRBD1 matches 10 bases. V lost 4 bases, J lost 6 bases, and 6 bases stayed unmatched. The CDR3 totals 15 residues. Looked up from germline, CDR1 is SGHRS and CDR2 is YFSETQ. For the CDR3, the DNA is TGCGCCAGCAGCGGGACCGGACAGGGGGCCGGGGAGCTGTTTTTT. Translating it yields CASSGTGQGAGELFF.

CDR3 nucleotide sequence: TGTGCCACCCAATGGGGGGAGGTTAATTCACCCCTCCACTTT. Its protein product is CATQWGEVNSPLHF. The rearrangement links TRBV5-4 to TRBJ1-6, with D perhaps matching TRBD1 (5 bases). Germline loops: CDR1 SGHNT, CDR2 YYREEE (reference sequence). The CDR3 consists of 14 residues. V was cut by 9 bases and J by 6 bases, with 16 bases left in between.

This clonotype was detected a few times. The CDR3 loop is CSFRGSPGETQYF. In nucleotides, the CDR3 is TGCAGTTTCCGGGGGAGCCCGGGGGAGACCCAGTACTTC. V gene TRBV20-1 combines with J gene TRBJ2-5; perhaps TRBD2 as D (6 bases). CDR1 is DFQATT and CDR2 is SNEGSKA in the germline V gene (reference sequence). The ends were cut back, 8 bases at V and 5 bases at J, with 18 bases in the middle. CDR3 length: 13 amino acids.

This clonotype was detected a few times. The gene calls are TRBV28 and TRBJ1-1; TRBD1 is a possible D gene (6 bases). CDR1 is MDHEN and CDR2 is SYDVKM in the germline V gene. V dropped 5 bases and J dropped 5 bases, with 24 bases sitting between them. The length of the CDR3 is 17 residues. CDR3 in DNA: TGTGCCAGCAGTCCCCGGGACCAGGGGCGTGGTGGGACTGAAGCTTTCTTT. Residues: CASSPRDQGRGGTEAFF.